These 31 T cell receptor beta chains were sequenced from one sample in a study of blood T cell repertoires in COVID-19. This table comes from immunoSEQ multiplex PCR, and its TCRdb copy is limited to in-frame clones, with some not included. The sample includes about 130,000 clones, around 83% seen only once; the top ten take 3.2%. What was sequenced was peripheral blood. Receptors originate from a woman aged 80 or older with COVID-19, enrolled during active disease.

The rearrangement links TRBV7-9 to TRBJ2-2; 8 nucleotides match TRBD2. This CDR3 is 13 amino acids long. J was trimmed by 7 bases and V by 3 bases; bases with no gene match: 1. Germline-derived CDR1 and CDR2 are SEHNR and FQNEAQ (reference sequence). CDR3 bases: TGTGCCAGCAGCTTCCGGGAGGGCGGGGAGCTGTTTTTT. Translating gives CASSFREGGELFF.

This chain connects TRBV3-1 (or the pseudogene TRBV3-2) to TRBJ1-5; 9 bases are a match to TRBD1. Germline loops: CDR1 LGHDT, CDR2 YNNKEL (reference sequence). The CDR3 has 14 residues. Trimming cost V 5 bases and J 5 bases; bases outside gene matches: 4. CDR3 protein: CASSTRQGDQPQHF. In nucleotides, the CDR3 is TGTGCCAGCAGCACCCGACAGGGGGATCAGCCCCAGCATTTT.

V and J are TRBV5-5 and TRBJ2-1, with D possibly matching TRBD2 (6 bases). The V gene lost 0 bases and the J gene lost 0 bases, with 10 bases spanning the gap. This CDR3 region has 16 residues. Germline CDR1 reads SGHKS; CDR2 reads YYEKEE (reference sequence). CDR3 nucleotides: TGTGCCAGCAGCTTGGGGACCGGGGGCTCCTACAATGAGCAGTTCTTC. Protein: CASSLGTGGSYNEQFF.

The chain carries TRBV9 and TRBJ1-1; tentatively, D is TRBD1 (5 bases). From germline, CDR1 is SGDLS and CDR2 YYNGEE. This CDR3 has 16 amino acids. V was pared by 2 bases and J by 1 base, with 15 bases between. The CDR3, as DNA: TGTGCCAGCAGCGTCGGGGGGAGGGCCGAGAACACTGAAGCTTTCTTT. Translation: CASSVGGRAENTEAFF.

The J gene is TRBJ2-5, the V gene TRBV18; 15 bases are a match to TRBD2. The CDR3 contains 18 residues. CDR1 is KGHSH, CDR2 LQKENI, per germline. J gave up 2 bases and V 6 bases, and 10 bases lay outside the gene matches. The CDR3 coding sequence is TGTGCCAGCTCCTCGGGACTAGCGGGAGGCGGGGGACAAGAGACCCAGTACTTC. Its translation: CASSSGLAGGGGQETQYF.

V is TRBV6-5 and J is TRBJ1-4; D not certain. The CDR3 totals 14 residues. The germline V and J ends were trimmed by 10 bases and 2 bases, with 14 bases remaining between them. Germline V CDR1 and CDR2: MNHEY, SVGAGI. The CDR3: CATRGGHTNEKLFF. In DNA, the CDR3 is TGTGCCACCCGAGGCGGGCATACTAATGAAAAACTGTTTTTT.

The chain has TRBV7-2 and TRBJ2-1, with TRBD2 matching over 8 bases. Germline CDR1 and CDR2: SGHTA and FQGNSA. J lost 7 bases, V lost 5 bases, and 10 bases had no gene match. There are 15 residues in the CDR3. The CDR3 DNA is TGTGCCAGCAGCGGTAGAGCGGGAGTACAAAATGAGCAGTTCTTC. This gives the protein CASSGRAGVQNEQFF.

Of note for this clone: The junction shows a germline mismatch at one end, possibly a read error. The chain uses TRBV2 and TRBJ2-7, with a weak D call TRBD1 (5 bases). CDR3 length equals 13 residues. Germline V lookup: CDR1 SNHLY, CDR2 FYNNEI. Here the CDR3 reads CASSIESGFPIGF. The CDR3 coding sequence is TGTGCCAGCAGTATCGAATCAGGGTTTCCTATCGGCTTC.

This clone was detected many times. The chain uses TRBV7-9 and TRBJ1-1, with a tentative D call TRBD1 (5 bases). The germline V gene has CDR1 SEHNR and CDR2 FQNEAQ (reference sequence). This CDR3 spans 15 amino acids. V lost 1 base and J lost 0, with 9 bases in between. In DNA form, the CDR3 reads TGTGCCAGCAGCTTAGTGGGGCAGATGAACACTGAAGCTTTCTTT. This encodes CASSLVGQMNTEAFF.

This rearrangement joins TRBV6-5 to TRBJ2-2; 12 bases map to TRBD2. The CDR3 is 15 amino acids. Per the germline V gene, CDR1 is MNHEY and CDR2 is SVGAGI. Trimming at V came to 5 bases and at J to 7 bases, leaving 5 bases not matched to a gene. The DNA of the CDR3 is TGTGCCAGCAGTCGGACTAGCGGGGCGCACGGGGAGCTGTTTTTT. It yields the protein CASSRTSGAHGELFF.

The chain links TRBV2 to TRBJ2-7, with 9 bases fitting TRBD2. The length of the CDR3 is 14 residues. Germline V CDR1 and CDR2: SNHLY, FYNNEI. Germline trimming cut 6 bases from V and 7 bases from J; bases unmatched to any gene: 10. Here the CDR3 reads CASRSVAGVGEQYF. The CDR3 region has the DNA TGTGCCAGCAGGTCGGTAGCGGGAGTTGGTGAGCAGTACTTC.

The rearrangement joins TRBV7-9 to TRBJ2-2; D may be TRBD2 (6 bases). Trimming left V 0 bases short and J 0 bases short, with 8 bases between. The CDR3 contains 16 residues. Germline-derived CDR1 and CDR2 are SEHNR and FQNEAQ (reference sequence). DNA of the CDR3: TGTGCCAGCAGCTTAGCAGGGACTTCGAACACCGGGGAGCTGTTTTTT. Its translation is CASSLAGTSNTGELFF.

CDR3 sequence reads: CATDRGLNTEAFF. CDR3 nucleotide sequence: TGTGCCACCGACAGGGGGTTGAACACTGAAGCTTTCTTT. The chain recombines TRBV6-1 with TRBJ1-1; 9 bases are shared with TRBD1. The CDR3 extends over 13 amino acids. Germline loops: CDR1 MNHNS, CDR2 SASEGT. V lost 10 bases, J lost 0 bases, and 3 bases stayed unmatched.

The CDR3 protein is CATRRPSWTDTQYF. The CDR3 DNA reads TGTGCTACAAGGCGGCCTTCTTGGACAGATACGCAGTATTTT. J is TRBJ2-3 and V is TRBV12-5, with no clear D. Germline V gene data show CDR1 as LGHNT and CDR2 as FRNRAP. There are 14 residues in the CDR3. V was pared by 10 bases and J by 3 bases, with 17 bases between. Full variable domain (rest looked up from reference TRBV12-5 and TRBJ2-3): DARVTQTPRHKVTEMGQEVTMRCQPILGHNTVFWYRQTMMQGLELLAYFRNRAPLDDSGMPKDRFSAEMPDATLATLKIQPSEPRDSAVYFCATRRPSWTDTQYFGPGTRLTVL.

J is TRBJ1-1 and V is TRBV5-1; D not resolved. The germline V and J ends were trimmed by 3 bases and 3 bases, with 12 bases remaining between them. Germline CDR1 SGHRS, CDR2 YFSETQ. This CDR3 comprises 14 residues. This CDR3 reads CASSSGGSYTEAFF. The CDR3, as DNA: TGCGCCAGCAGCTCGGGTGGCAGTTACACTGAAGCTTTCTTT.

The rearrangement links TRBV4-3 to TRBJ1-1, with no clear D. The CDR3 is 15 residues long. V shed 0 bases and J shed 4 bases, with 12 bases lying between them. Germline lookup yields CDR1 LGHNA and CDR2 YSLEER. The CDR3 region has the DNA TGCGCCAGCAGCCAAGATCGGTACGAGGGCACTGAAGCTTTCTTT. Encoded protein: CASSQDRYEGTEAFF.

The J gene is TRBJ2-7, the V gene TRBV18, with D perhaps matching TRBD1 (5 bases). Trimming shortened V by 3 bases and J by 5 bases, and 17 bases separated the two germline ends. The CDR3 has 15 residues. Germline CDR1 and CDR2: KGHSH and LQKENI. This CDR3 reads CASSPAAGLYHEQYF. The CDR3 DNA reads TGTGCCAGCTCACCGGCGGCAGGGCTATACCACGAGCAGTACTTC.

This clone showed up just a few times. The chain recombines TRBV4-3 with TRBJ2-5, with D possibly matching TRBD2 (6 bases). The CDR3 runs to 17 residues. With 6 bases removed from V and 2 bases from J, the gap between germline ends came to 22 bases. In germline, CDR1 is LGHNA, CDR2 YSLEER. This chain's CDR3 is CASSPNAGRLLQETQYF. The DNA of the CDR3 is TGCGCCAGCAGTCCAAACGCGGGGAGACTATTACAAGAGACCCAGTACTTC.

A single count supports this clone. The CDR3 bases are TGTGCCAGCAGCCAAGTCGTCGGGACAGGGCGCGAGACCCAGTACTTC. Translating it yields CASSQVVGTGRETQYF. This chain joins TRBV3-1 (or the pseudogene TRBV3-2) and TRBJ2-5; the match to TRBD1 covers 9 bases. The CDR3 consists of 16 residues. The trim removed 1 base at V and 5 bases at J, leaving 8 bases unmatched. The germline V gene encodes CDR1 LGHDT and CDR2 YNNKEL (reference sequence).

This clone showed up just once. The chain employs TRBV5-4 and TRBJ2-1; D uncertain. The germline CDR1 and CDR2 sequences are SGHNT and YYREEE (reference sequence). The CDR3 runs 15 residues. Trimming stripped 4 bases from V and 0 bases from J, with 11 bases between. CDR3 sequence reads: CASSLDASSYNEQFF. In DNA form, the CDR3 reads TGTGCCAGCAGCCTGGACGCTAGCTCCTACAATGAGCAGTTCTTC.

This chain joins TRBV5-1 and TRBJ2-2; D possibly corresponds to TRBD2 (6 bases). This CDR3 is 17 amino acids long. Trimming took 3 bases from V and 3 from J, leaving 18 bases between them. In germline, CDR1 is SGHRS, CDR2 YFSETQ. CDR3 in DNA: TGCGCCAGCAGCTATGGTGGGCGGGAAGGTCACACCGGGGAGCTGTTTTTT. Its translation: CASSYGGREGHTGELFF.

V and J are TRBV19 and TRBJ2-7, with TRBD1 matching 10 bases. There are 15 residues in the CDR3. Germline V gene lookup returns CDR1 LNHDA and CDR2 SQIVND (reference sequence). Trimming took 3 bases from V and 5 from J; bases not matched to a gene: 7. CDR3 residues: CASSIGVGTGDEQYF. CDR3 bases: TGTGCCAGTAGTATCGGGGTCGGGACAGGGGACGAGCAGTACTTC.

The CDR3 nucleotides are TGTGCCAGCAGCTCGGACAGGTATAGCAATCAGCCCCAGCATTTT. Protein: CASSSDRYSNQPQHF. This rearrangement joins TRBV2 to TRBJ1-5; 7 positions agree with TRBD1. The length of the CDR3 is 15 residues. With 6 bases clipped from V and 0 bases from J, the junction kept 5 bases outside the gene matches. Germline CDR1 and CDR2: SNHLY and FYNNEI.

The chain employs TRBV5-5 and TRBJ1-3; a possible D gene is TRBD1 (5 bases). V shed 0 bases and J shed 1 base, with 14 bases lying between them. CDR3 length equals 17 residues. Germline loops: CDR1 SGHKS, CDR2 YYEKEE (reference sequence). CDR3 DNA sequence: TGTGCCAGCAGCTTGGTGGGCGGGACGGATTCTGGAAACACCATATATTTT. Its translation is CASSLVGGTDSGNTIYF.

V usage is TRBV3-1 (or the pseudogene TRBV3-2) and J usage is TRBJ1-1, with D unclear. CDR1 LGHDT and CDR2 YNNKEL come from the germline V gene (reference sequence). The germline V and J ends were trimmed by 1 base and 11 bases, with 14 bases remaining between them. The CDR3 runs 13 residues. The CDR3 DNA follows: TGTGCCAGCAGCCAAGGGACTGGCCGTGGCGCTTTCTTT. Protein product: CASSQGTGRGAFF.

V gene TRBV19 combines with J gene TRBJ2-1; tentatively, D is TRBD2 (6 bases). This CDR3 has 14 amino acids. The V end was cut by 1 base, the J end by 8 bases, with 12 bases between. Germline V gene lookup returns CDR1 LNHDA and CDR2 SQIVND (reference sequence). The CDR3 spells CASSIGLERDEQFF. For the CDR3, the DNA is TGTGCCAGTAGTATAGGACTAGAACGAGATGAGCAGTTCTTC.

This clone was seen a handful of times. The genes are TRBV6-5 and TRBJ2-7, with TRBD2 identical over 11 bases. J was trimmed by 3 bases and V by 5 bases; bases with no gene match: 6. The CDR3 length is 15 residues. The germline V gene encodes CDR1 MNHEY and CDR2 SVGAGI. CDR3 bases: TGTGCCAGCAGTCAACTAGCGGGAGACCGCTACGAGCAGTACTTC. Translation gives CASSQLAGDRYEQYF.

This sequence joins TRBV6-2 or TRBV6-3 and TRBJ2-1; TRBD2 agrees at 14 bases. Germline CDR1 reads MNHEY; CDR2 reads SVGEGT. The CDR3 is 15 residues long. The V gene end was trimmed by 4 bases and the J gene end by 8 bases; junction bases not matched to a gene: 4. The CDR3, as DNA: TGTGCCAGCAGTTTGGGACTAGCGGGAGAGGATGAGCAGTTCTTC. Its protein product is CASSLGLAGEDEQFF.

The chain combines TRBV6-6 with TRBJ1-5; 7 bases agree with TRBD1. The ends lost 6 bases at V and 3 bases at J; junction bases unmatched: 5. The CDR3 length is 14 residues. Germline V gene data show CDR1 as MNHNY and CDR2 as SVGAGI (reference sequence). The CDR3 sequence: CASSQGQFNQPQHF. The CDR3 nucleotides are TGTGCCAGCAGCCAGGGACAGTTCAATCAGCCCCAGCATTTT.

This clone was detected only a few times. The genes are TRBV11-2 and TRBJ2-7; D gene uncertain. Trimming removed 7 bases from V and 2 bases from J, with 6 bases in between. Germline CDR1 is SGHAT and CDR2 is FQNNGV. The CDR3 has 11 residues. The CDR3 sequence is CASIHPYEQYF. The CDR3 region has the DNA TGTGCCAGCATCCATCCCTACGAGCAGTACTTC.

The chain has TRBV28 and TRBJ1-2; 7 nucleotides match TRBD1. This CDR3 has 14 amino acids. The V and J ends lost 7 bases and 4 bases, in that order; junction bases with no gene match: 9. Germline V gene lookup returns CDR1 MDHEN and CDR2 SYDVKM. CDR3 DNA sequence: TGTGCCAGCAAAGAAGAGGGACAGCGCTATGGCTACACCTTC. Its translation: CASKEEGQRYGYTF.